The clone carrying this TCR beta chain was seen a single time. The table came from immunoSEQ multiplex PCR; TCRdb's copy has only in-frame clones and leaves some out. The sample gives 25,000 to 30,000 clones, around 75% of which show up once; around 1.9% is in the top ten. This record belongs to a study of PD-L1 blockade in urothelial cancer. Looking at the study overall: The analyses of blood took place 3 weeks (second dose) and 6 weeks after treatment start. Among blood samples, the median T cell count was roughly 150,000.

CDR1 is SQVTM and CDR2 is ANQGSEA in the germline V gene. V dropped 8 bases and J dropped 8; count of bases not matched to a gene: 10. The CDR3 totals 14 residues. The patients' disease, urothelial carcinoma, was locally advanced or metastatic. This chain connects TRBV29-1 to TRBJ2-1, with TRBD2 identical over 12 bases. The sample was PBMCs, taken around atezolizumab (anti-PD-L1) treatment. The TCR sequence derives from a man aged 50 to 60 with urothelial cancer. CDR3 coding DNA: TGCAGCTCTAACGGACTAGCGGGAAGGTATGAGCAGTTCTTC. It specifies CSSNGLAGRYEQFF.